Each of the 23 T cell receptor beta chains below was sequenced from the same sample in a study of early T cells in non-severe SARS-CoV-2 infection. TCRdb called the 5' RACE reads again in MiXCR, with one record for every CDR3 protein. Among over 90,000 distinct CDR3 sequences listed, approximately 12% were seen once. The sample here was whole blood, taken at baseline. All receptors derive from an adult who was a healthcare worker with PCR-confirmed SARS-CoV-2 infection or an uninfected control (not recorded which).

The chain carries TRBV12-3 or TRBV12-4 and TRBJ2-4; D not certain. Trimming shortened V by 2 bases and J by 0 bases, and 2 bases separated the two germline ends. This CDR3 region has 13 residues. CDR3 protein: CASSLTAKNIQYF. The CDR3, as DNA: TGTGCCAGCAGTTTAACAGCCAAAAACATTCAGTACTTC.

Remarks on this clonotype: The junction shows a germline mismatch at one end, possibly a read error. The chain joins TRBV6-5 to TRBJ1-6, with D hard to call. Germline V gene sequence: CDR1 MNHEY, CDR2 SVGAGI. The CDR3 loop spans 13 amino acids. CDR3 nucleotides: TGTGCCAGTAGTTGGGAGTATAATTCACCCCTCCACTTT. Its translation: CASSWEYNSPLHF.

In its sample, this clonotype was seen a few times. DNA of the CDR3: TGCAGTGCTAGAGAAGACCGGGCCTCCGCCCTCTACAATGAGCAGTTCTTC. Its translation: CSAREDRASALYNEQFF. This sequence joins TRBV20-1 and TRBJ2-1; D unclear. Germline V gene sequence: CDR1 DFQATT, CDR2 SNEGSKA (reference sequence). Trimming shortened V by 0 bases and J by 3 bases, and 18 bases separated the two germline ends. The CDR3 loop spans 17 amino acids.

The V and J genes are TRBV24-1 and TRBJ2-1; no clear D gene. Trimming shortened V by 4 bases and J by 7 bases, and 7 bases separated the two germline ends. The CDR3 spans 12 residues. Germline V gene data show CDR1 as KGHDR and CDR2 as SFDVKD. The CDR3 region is CATSEYGNEQFF. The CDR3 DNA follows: TGTGCCACCAGTGAGTATGGGAATGAGCAGTTCTTC.

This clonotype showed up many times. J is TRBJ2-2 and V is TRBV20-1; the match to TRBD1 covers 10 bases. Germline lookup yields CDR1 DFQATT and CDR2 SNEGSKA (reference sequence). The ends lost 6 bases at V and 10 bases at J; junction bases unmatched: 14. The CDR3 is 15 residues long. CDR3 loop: CSAKPGDRGGLELFF. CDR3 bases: TGCAGTGCCAAACCCGGGGACAGGGGCGGTTTGGAGCTGTTTTTT.

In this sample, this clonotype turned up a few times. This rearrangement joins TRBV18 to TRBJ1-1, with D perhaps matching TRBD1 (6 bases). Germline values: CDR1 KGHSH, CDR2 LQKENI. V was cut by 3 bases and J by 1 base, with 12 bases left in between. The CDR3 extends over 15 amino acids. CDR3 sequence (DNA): TGTGCCAGCTCACCGTCTTTACAGGGGAACACTGAAGCTTTCTTT. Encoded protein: CASSPSLQGNTEAFF.

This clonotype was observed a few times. The CDR3 reads CAGDRGDYEQFF. CDR3 DNA: TGTGCCGGGGACAGGGGGGATTATGAGCAGTTCTTC. The chain couples TRBV6-1 to TRBJ2-1; 11 bases are a match to TRBD1. The ends lost 11 bases at V and 8 bases at J; junction bases unmatched: 5. Germline V gene sequence: CDR1 MNHNS, CDR2 SASEGT. The CDR3 is 12 amino acids.

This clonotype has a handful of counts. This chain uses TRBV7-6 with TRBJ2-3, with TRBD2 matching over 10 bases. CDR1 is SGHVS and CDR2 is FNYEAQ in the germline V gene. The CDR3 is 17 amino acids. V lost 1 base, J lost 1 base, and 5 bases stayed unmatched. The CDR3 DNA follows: TGTGCCAGCAGCTTAGGTCCTAGCGGGAGCGGCACAGATACGCAGTATTTT. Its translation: CASSLGPSGSGTDTQYF.

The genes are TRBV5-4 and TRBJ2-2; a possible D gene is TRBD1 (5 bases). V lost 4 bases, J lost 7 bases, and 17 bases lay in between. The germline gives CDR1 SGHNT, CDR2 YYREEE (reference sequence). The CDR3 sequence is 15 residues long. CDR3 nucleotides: TGTGCCAGCAGCCGCCAGGCAGGGTCAAACGGGGAGCTGTTTTTT. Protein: CASSRQAGSNGELFF.

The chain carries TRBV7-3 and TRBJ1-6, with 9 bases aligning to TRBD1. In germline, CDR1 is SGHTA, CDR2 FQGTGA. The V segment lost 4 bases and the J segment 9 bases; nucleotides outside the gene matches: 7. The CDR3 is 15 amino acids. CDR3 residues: CASSSEGQGRSPLHF. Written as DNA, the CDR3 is TGTGCCAGCAGCTCAGAGGGACAGGGCCGTTCACCCCTCCACTTT. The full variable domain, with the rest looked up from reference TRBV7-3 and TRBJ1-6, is GAGVSQTPSNKVTEKGKYVELRCDPISGHTALYWYRQSLGQGPEFLIYFQGTGAADDSGLPNDRFFAVRPEGSVSTLKIQRTERGDSAVYLCASSSEGQGRSPLHFGNGTRLTVT.

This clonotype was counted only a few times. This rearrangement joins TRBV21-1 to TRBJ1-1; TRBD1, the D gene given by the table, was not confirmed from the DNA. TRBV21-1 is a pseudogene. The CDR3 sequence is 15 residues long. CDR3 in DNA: TGTGCCAGCAGCCCTCCCGGGACGCTGAACACTGAAGCTTTCTTT. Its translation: CASSPPGTLNTEAFF.

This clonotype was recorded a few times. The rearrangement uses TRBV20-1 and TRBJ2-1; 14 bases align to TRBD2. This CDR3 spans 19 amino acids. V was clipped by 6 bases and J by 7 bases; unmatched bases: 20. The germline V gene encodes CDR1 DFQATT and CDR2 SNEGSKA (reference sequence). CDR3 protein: CSAEPDGQPGTSGRNEQFF. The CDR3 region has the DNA TGCAGTGCCGAACCAGATGGACAGCCCGGGACTAGCGGGAGAAATGAGCAGTTCTTC.

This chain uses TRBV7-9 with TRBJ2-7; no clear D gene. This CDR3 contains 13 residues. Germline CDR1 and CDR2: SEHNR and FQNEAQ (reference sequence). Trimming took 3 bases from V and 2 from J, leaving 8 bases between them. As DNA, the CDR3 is TGTGCCAGCAGCTTCCCAGGTACCTACGAGCAGTACTTC. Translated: CASSFPGTYEQYF.

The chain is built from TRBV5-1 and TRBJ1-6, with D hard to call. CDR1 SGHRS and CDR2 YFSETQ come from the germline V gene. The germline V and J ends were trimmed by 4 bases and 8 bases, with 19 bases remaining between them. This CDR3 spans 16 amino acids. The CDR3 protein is CASSQPDGPRDSPLHF. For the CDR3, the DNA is TGCGCCAGCAGCCAGCCTGACGGTCCTCGGGATTCACCCCTCCACTTT.

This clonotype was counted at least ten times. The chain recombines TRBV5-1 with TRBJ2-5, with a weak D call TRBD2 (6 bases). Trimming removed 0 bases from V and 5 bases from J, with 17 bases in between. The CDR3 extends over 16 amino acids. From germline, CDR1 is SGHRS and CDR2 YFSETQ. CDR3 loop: CASSLDLTQGGETQYF. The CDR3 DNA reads TGCGCCAGCAGCTTGGACCTAACGCAAGGAGGGGAGACCCAGTACTTC.

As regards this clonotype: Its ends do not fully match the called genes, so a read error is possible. CDR3 amino acids: CASTRGPNTEVFF. The DNA of the CDR3 is TGTGCCAGCACCCGAGGACCGAACACTGAAGTTTTCTTT. V usage is TRBV6-5 and J usage is TRBJ1-1; no clear D. Per germline, CDR1 MNHEY and CDR2 SVGAGI. The CDR3 extends over 13 amino acids.

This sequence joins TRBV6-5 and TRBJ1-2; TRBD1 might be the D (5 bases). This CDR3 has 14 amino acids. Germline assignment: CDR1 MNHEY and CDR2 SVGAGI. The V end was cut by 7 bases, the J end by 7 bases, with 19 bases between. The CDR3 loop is CASTARTNLAGYTF. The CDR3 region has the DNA TGTGCCAGCACCGCCAGGACAAATTTGGCTGGCTACACCTTC.

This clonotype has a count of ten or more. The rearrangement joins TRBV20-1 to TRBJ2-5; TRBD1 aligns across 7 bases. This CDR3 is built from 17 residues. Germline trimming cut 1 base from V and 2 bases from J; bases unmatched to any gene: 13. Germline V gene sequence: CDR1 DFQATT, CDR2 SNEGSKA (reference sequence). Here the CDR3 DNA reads TGCAGTGCTAGAGCAAGGGACCGGGACAGACTTCAAGAGACCCAGTACTTC. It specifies CSARARDRDRLQETQYF.

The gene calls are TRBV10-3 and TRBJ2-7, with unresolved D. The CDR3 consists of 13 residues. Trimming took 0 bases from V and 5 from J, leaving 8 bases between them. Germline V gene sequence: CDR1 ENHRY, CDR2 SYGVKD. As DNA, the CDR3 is TGTGCCATCAGTGAGTCTGCTAATGACGAGCAGTACTTC. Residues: CAISESANDEQYF.

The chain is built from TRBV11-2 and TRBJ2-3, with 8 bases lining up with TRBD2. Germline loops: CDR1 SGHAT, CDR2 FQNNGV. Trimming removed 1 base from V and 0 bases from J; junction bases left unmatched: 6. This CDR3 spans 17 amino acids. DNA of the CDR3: TGTGCCAGCAGCTTAGGGAGCGGGGGACCCAGCACAGATACGCAGTATTTT. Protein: CASSLGSGGPSTDTQYF.

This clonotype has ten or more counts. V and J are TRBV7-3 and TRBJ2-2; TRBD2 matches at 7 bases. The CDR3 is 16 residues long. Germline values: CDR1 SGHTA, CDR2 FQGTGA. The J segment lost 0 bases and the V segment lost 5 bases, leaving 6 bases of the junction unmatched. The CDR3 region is CASSPLSGTNTGELFF. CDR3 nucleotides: TGTGCCAGCAGCCCACTGAGCGGGACGAACACCGGGGAGCTGTTTTTT.

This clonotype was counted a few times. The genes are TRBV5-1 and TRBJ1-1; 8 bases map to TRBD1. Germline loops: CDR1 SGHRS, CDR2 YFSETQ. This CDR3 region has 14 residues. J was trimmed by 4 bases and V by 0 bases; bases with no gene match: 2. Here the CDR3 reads CASSLEDRATEAFF. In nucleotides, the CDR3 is TGCGCCAGCAGCTTGGAGGACAGGGCCACTGAAGCTTTCTTT.

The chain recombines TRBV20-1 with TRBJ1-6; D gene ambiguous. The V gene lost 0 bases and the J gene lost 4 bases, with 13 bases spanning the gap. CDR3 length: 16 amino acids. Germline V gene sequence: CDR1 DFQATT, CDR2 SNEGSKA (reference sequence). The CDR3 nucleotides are TGCAGTGCTAGAGAGGTAGGGCCGGATTATAATTCACCCCTCCACTTT. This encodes CSAREVGPDYNSPLHF.